This T cell receptor beta chain was sequenced during a study of T cells in Graves' hyperthyroidism and ophthalmopathy. Regarding this clonotype: Its antigen is still unknown.

Germline assignment: CDR1 MDHEN and CDR2 SYDVKM. CDR3 length equals 16 residues. Trimming left V 7 bases short and J 5 bases short, with 21 bases between. General study findings and limits: Through a model of 13 V-J features, ophthalmopathy was separated from stable hyperthyroidism.

Aged 18 to 65, the patients had hyperthyroidism that was newly diagnosed and had lasted under 2 months. Patients were excluded for uncontrolled infection, other autoimmune disease, pregnancy or lactation. The PBMCs had their origin in approximately 10 ml of fresh peripheral blood. It was RNA transcripts that yielded the amplified TCR beta CDR3 regions. The TCR CDR3 first-round RT-PCR relied on the HTBI primer set. TCRdb independently ran MiXCR on the multiplex PCR reads; one entry per CDR3 protein. Of under 300,000 distinct CDR3 sequences in the sample, roughly an eighth were seen once. The sequence was obtained from a woman in her forties with Graves' hyperthyroidism. The chain uses TRBV28 and TRBJ2-1; D assignment may be TRBD1 or TRBD2 (5 bases each). The source material was blood. In DNA form, the CDR3 reads TGTGCCAGCACCGGAGTCTGGGACGCCTTGAACAATGAGCAGTTCTTC. Its translation: CASTGVWDALNNEQFF. The variable domain in full, completed from reference TRBV28 and TRBJ2-1, reads DVKVTQSSRYLVKRTGEKVFLECVQDMDHENMFWYRQDPGLGLRLIYFSYDVKMKEKGDIPEGYSVSREKKERFSLILESASTNQTSMYLCASTGVWDALNNEQFFGPGTRLTVL.